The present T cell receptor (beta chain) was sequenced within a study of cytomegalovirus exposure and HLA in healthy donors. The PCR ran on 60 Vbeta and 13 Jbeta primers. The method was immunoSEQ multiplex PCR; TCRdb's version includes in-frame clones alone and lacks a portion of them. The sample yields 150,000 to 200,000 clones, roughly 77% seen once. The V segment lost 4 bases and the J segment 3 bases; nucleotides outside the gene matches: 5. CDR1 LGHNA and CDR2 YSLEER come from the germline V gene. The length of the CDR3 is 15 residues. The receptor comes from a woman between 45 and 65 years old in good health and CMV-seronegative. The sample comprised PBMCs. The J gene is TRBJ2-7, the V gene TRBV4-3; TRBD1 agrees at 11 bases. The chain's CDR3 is CASSPSGTGGYEQYF. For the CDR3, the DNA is TGCGCCAGCAGCCCGTCCGGGACAGGGGGCTACGAGCAGTACTTC.